These T cell receptor beta chains were read from a single sample in a study of blood T cell repertoires in COVID-19. Produced via immunoSEQ multiplex PCR; TCRdb's table is partial and in-frame only. The repertoire has over 30,000 clones, roughly 75% of them found once; the top ten carry about 15%. Material for sequencing was peripheral blood. These receptors were collected from an elderly man with active or convalescent COVID-19. The CDR3 runs from the conserved cysteine through the conserved F or W. The order of the fields is D gene, clone size, V gene, J gene, CDR3 DNA, CDR3 protein. D genes are given only for firm matches. The listing skips clone size in some rows; elsewhere it reads once, few, many or a size class.

d_gene: TRBD1; abundance: NA; v_gene: TRBV2; j_gene: TRBJ2-1; CDR3nt: TGTGCCAGCAGTGGACGGACAGGGGTCAATGAGCAGTTCTTC; CDR3aa: CASSGRTGVNEQFF
d_gene: NA; abundance: NA; v_gene: TRBV24-1; j_gene: TRBJ2-7; CDR3nt: TGTGCCACCAGTGATTCTTCCGGGAGCTCCTACGAGCAGTACTTC; CDR3aa: CATSDSSGSSYEQYF
d_gene: NA; abundance: few; v_gene: TRBV7-8; j_gene: TRBJ2-5; CDR3nt: TGTGCCAGCAGCTTCAACAGGGGGGGGGAGACCCAGTACTTC; CDR3aa: CASSFNRGGETQYF
d_gene: NA; abundance: NA; v_gene: TRBV3-1/TRBV3-2; j_gene: TRBJ1-1; CDR3nt: TGTGCCAGCAGCCAACTGACAGAGAACACTGAAGCTTTCTTT; CDR3aa: CASSQLTENTEAFF
d_gene: TRBD1; abundance: NA; v_gene: TRBV2; j_gene: TRBJ1-4; CDR3nt: TGTGCCAGCAGGGAAAGAGACAGGGACACGGAAAAACTGTTTTTT; CDR3aa: CASRERDRDTEKLFF
d_gene: NA; abundance: NA; v_gene: TRBV21-1; j_gene: TRBJ2-4; CDR3nt: TGTGCCAGCAGCATAAGCCGGGACATCGAAAACATTCAGTACTTC; CDR3aa: CASSISRDIENIQYF
d_gene: NA; abundance: NA; v_gene: TRBV21-1; j_gene: TRBJ2-7; CDR3nt: TGTGCCAGCAGCAATTGGGGGGACAGATCCTACGAGCAGTACTTC; CDR3aa: CASSNWGDRSYEQYF
d_gene: TRBD1; abundance: NA; v_gene: TRBV3-1/TRBV3-2; j_gene: TRBJ2-3; CDR3nt: TGTGCCAGCAGCCTGGGACAGGGGGGGGATACGCAGTATTTT; CDR3aa: CASSLGQGGDTQYF
d_gene: NA; abundance: NA; v_gene: TRBV5-4; j_gene: TRBJ2-7; CDR3nt: TGTGCCAGCAGCTTGGGCGGGGAGGCCTACGAGCAGTACTTC; CDR3aa: CASSLGGEAYEQYF
d_gene: TRBD2; abundance: NA; v_gene: TRBV18; j_gene: TRBJ2-1; CDR3nt: TGTGCCAGCTCCCCGGATTTGGGGCTAGCGGGCAATGAGCAGTTCTTC; CDR3aa: CASSPDLGLAGNEQFF
d_gene: NA; abundance: NA; v_gene: TRBV27; j_gene: TRBJ1-5; CDR3nt: TGTGCCAGCAGCCCTATGGGGGGGCTCGATCAGCCCCAGCATTTT; CDR3aa: CASSPMGGLDQPQHF
d_gene: TRBD2; abundance: few; v_gene: TRBV29-1; j_gene: TRBJ2-3; CDR3nt: TGCAGCGTTGAAGAACTAGCGGGATTGGCAGATACGCAGTATTTT; CDR3aa: CSVEELAGLADTQYF
d_gene: NA; abundance: NA; v_gene: TRBV5-4; j_gene: TRBJ2-1; CDR3nt: TGTGCCAGCAGCCTGGGGGGACACGGTGGGACCTACAATGAGCAGTTCTTC; CDR3aa: CASSLGGHGGTYNEQFF
d_gene: NA; abundance: NA; v_gene: TRBV7-9; j_gene: TRBJ1-2; CDR3nt: TGTGCCAGCAGCTCGCAAAGACAGAGCGGCTACACCTTC; CDR3aa: CASSSQRQSGYTF
d_gene: NA; abundance: few; v_gene: TRBV28; j_gene: TRBJ2-1; CDR3nt: TGTGCCAGCAGTTCGAGACTAGTCCATTTCTTC; CDR3aa: CASSSRLVHFF
d_gene: NA; abundance: NA; v_gene: TRBV28; j_gene: TRBJ2-3; CDR3nt: TGTGCCAGCAGTCCTGCCGTTACTAGGTTAGGCGCAGATACGCAGTATTTT; CDR3aa: CASSPAVTRLGADTQYF
d_gene: NA; abundance: NA; v_gene: TRBV29-1; j_gene: TRBJ2-2; CDR3nt: TGCAGCGTGCGACAGCAGGCCGGGGAGCTGTTTTTT; CDR3aa: CSVRQQAGELFF
d_gene: NA; abundance: once; v_gene: TRBV5-4; j_gene: TRBJ1-4; CDR3nt: TGTGCCAGCAGCTTGGCTAGTTCTAATGAAAAACTGTTTTTT; CDR3aa: CASSLASSNEKLFF
d_gene: NA; abundance: NA; v_gene: TRBV5-1; j_gene: TRBJ2-5; CDR3nt: TGCGCCAGCAGCTTGTCTAACAGGAGGGATGAGACCCAGTACTTC; CDR3aa: CASSLSNRRDETQYF
d_gene: NA; abundance: NA; v_gene: TRBV7-9; j_gene: TRBJ2-7; CDR3nt: TGTGCCAGCAGCTTAGAGCACCTCCCCGAGCAGTACTTC; CDR3aa: CASSLEHLPEQYF
d_gene: NA; abundance: NA; v_gene: TRBV19; j_gene: TRBJ1-1; CDR3nt: TGTGCCAGTAGTATAGCAGTTGGGGGCGGCTTGGGCACTGAAGCTTTCTTT; CDR3aa: CASSIAVGGGLGTEAFF
d_gene: NA; abundance: NA; v_gene: TRBV6-1; j_gene: TRBJ2-7; CDR3nt: TGTGCCAGCAGTGAACGAAAACTGCCTAGGGAGCAGTACTTC; CDR3aa: CASSERKLPREQYF